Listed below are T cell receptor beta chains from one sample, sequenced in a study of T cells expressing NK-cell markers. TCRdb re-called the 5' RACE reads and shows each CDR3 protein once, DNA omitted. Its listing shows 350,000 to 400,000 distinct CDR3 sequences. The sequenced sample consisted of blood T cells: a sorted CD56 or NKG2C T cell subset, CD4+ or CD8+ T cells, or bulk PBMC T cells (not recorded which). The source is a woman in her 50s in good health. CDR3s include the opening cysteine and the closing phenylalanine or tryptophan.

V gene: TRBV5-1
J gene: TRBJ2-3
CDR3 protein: CASTPEGRGQDTQYF

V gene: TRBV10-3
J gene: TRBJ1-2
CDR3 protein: CAISEGTDYGYTF

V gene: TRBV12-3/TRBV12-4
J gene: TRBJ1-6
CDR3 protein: CASSFGGYNSPLHF

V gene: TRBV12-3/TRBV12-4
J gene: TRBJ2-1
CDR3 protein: CASIGALLAGGNEQFF

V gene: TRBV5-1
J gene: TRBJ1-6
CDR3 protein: CASSLVGLGSPLHF

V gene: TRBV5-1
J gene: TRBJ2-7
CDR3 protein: CASSLGLYSYEQYF

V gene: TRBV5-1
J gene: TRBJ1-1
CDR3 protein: CASSLVRRGNTEAFF

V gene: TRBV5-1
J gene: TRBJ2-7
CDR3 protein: CASSSDRGRFYEQYF

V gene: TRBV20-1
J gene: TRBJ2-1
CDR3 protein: CSVPLAGGFNEQFF

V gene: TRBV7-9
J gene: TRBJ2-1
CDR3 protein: CASSLIAGGPNEQFF

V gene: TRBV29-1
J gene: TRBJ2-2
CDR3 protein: CSVAPGLVGTGELFF

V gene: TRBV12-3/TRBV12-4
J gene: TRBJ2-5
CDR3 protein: CASTLGQTQETQYF

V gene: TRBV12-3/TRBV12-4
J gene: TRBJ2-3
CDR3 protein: CASSFLSGPDTQYF

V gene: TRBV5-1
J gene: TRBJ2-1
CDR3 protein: CASTHGALTLDNEQFF

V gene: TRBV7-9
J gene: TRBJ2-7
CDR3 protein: CASSKSGLWGNEQYF

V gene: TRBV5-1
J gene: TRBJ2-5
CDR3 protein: CARRGQEETQYF

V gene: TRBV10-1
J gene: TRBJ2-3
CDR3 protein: CASSDPGQPTDTQYF

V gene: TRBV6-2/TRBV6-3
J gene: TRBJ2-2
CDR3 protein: CASNGRASGPFNTGELFF

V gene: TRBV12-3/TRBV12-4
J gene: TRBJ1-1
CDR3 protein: CASCRVGTEAFF

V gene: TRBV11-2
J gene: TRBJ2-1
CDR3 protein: CASSFPIYGGILNEQFF

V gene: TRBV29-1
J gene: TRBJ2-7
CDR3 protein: CSVLAGNVAYEQYF

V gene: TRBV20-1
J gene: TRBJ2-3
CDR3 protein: CSANNPGTSGADTQYF

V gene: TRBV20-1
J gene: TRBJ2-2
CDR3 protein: CSASGLLGTGELFF

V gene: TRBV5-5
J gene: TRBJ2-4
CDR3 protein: CASSWLTAKNIQYF

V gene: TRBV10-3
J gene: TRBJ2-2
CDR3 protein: CATARPTEEGELFF

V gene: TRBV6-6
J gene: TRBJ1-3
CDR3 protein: CASSLGQSSSGNTIYF

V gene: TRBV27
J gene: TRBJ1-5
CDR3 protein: CASSPRRARQPQHF

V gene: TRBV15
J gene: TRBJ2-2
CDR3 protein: CATSPSGKRNTGELFF

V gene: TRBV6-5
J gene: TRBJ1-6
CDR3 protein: CASSPGQVVGFTLHF

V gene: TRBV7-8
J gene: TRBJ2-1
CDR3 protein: CASSPIVGDEQFF

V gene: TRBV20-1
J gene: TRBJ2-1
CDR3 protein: CSARFFSGKVNEQFF

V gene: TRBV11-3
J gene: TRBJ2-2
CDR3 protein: CASSAHITGELFF

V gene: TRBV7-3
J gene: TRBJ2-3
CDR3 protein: CASSPAGSSTDTQYF

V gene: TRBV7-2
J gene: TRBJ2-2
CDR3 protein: CASSSPSSGRELFF

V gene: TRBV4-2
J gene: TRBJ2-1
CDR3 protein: CASSQGVAAYNEQFF

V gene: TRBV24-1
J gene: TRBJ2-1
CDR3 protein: CATSDMGLADEQFF

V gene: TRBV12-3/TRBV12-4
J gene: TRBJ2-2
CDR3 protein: CASSFETGLAANTGELFF

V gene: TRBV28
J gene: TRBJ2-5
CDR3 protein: CASSLLQGTQYF

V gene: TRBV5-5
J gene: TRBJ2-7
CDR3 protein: CASRRTGSDEQYF

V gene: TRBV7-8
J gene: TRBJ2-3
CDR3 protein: CASSSPLGGKVTDTQYF

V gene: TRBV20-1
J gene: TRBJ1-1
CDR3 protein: CSARDRRGSQDTEAFF

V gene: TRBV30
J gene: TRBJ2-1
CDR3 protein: CAWARGRGAFF

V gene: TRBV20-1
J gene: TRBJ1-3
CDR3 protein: CSARRPSGNTIYF

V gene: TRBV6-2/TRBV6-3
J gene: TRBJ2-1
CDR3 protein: CASSSSGTGGALGNEQFF

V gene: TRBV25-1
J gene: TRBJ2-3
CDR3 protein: CASSERGSSSTDTQYF

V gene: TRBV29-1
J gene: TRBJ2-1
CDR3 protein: CSANWGNNEQFF

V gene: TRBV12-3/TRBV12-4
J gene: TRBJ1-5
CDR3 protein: CASSVLGDRENQPQHF

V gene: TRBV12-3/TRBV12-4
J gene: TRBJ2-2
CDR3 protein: CASSLPPRLAGELFF

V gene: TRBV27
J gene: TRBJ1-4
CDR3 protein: CASSLWADEKLFF